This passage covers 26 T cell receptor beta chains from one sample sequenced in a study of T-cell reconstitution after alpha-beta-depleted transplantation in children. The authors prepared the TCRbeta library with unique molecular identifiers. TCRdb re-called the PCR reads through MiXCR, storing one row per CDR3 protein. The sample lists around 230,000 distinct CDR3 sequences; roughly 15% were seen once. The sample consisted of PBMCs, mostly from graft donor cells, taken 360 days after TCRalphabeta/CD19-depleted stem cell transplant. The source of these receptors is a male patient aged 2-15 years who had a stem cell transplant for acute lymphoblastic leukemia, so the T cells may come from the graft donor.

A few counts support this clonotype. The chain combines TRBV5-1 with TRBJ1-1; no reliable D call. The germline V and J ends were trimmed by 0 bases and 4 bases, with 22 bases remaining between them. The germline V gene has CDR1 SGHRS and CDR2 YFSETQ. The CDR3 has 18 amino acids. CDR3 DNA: TGCGCCAGCAGCTTGGGTTTAACGCCAGTTAGAAATCTCACTGAAGCTTTCTTT. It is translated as CASSLGLTPVRNLTEAFF.

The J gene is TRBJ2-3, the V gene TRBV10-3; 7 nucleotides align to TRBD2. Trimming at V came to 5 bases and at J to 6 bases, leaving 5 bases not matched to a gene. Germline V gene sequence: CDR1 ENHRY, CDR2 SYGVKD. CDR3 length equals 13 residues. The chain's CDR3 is CAISSSGSDTQYF. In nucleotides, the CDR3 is TGTGCCATCAGTTCTAGCGGCTCCGATACGCAGTATTTT.

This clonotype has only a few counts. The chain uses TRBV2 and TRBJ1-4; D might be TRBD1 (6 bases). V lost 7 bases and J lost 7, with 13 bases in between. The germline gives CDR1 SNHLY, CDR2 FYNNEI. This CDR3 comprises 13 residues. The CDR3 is CASIPGGFEKLFF. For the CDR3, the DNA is TGTGCCAGCATCCCCGGGGGCTTTGAAAAACTGTTTTTT.

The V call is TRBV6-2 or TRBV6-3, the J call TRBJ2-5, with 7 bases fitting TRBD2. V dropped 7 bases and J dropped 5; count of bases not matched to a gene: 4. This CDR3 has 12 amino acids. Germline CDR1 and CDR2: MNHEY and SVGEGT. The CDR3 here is CASTAGDETQYF. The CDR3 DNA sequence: TGTGCCAGCACGGCGGGGGACGAGACCCAGTACTTC.

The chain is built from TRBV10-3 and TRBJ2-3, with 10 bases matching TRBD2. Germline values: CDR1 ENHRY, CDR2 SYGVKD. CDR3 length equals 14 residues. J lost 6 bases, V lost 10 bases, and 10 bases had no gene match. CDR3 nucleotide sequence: TGTGCCACTTCAGCGGGGGGGCCTTCTGATACGCAGTATTTT. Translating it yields CATSAGGPSDTQYF.

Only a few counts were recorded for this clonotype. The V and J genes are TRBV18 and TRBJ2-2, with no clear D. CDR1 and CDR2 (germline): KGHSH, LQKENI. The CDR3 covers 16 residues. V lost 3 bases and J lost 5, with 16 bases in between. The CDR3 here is CASSPNGVSGTGELFF. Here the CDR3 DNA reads TGTGCCAGCTCACCGAACGGAGTCTCGGGTACCGGGGAGCTGTTTTTT.

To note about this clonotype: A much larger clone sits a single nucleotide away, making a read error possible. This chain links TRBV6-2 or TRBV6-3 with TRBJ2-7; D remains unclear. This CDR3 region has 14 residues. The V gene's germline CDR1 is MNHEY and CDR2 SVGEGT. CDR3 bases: TGTTCCAGCAGTTACTCCGAGGTATCCCACGAGCAGTACTTC. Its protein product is CSSSYSEVSHEQYF.

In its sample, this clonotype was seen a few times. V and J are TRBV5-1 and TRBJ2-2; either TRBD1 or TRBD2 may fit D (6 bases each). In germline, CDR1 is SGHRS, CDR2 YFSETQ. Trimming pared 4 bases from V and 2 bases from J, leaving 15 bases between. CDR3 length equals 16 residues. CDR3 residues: CASSRVGGYNTGELFF. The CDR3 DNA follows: TGCGCCAGCAGCCGAGTAGGGGGGTACAACACCGGGGAGCTGTTTTTT.

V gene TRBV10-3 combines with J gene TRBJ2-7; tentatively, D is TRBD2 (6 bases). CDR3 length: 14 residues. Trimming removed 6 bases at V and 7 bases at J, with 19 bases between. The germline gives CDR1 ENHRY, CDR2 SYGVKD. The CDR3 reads CAIRPAGLPEEQYF. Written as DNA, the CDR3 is TGTGCCATCAGGCCGGCGGGGTTACCCGAGGAGCAGTACTTC.

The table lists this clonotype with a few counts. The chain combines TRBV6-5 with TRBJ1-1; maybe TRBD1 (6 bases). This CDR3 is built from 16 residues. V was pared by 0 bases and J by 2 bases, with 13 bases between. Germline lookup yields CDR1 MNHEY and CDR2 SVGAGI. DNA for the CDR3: TGTGCCAGCAGTTACTCGGCGGACAGATCTAACACTGAAGCTTTCTTT. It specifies CASSYSADRSNTEAFF.

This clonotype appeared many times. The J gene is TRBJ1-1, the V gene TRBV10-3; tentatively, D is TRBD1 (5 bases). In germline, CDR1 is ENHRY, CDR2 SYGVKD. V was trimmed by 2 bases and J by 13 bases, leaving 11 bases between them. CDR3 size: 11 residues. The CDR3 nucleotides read TGTGCCATCAGTGAGAGGGGTCGGGTTTTCTTT. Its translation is CAISERGRVFF.

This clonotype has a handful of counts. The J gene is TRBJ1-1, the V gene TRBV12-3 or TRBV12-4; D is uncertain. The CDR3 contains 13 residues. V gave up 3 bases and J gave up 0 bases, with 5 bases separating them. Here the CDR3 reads CASSFVVNTEAFF. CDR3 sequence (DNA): TGTGCCAGCAGTTTTGTTGTGAACACTGAAGCTTTCTTT.

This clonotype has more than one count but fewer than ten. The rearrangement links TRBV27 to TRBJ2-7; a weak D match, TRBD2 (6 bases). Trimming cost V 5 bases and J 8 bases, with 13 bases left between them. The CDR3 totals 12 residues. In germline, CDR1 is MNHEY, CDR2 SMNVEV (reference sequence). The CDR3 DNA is TGTGCCAGCAGTCCCGGGGGTGGTAAGCAGTACTTC. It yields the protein CASSPGGGKQYF.

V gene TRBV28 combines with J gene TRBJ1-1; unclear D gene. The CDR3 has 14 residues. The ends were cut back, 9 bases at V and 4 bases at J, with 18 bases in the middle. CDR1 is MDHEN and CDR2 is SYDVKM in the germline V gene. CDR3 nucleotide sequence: TGTGCCAGTATTCGACCCGGTTCGGTCACTGAAGCTTTCTTT. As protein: CASIRPGSVTEAFF.

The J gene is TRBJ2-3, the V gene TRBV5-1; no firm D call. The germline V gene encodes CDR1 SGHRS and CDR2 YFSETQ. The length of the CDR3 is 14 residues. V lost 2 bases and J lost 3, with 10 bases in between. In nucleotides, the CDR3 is TGCGCCAGCAGCTTCTTCCTAGGAACAGATACGCAGTATTTT. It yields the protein CASSFFLGTDTQYF.

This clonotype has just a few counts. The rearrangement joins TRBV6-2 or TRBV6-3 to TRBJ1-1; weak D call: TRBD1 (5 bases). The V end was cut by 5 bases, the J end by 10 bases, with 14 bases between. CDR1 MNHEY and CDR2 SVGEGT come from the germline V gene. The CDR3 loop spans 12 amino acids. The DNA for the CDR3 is TGTGCCAGCAGTAGGAGGCAAAGGGGAGCTTTCTTT. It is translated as CASSRRQRGAFF.

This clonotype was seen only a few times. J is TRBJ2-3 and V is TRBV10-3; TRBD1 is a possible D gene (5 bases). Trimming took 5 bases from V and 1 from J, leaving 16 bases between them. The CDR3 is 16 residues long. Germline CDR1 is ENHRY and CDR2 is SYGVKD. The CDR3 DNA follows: TGTGCCATCAGTCCCGATCGAGACAGCGGCACAGATACGCAGTATTTT. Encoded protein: CAISPDRDSGTDTQYF.

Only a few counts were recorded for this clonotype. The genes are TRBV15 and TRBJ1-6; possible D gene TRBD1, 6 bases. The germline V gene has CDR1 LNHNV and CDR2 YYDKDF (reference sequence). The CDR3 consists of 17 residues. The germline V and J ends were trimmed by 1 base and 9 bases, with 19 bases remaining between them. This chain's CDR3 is CATSRGGAGSPGSPLHF. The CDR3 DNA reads TGTGCCACCAGCAGAGGGGGGGCGGGCAGCCCGGGTTCACCCCTCCACTTT.

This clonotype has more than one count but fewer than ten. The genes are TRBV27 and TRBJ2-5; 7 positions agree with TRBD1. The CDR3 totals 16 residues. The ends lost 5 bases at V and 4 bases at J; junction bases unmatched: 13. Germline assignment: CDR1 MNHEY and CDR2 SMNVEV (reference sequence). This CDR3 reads CASSRTQGIVGETQYF. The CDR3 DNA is TGTGCCAGCAGTCGAACACAGGGGATTGTTGGAGAGACCCAGTACTTC.

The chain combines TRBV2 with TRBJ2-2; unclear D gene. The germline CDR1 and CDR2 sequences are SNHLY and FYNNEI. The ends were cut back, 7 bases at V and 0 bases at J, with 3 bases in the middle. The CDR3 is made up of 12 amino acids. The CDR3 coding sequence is TGTGCCAGCACCACGAACACCGGGGAGCTGTTTTTT. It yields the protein CASTTNTGELFF.

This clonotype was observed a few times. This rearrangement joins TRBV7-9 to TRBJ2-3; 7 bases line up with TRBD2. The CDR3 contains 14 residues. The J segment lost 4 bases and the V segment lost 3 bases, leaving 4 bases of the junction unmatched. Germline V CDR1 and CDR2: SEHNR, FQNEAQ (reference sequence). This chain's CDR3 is CASSFGRVADTQYF. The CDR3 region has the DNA TGTGCCAGCAGCTTTGGGAGGGTGGCAGATACGCAGTATTTT.

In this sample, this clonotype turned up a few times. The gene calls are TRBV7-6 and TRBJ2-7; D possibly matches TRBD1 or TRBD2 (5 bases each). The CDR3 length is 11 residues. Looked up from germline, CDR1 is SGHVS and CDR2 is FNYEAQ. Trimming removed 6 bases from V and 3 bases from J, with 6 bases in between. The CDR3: CASRGDYEQYF. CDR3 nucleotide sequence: TGTGCCAGCAGGGGGGACTACGAGCAGTACTTC. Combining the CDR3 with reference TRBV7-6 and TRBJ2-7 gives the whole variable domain GAGVSQSPRYKVTKRGQDVALRCDPISGHVSLYWYRQALGQGPEFLTYFNYEAQQDKSGLPNDRFSAERPEGSISTLTIQRTEQRDSAMYRCASRGDYEQYFGPGTRLTVT.

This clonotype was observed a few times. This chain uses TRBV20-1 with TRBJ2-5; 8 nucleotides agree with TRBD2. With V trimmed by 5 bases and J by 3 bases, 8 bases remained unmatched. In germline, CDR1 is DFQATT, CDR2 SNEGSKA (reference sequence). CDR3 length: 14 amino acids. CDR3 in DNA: TGCAGTGCTGGGGGGGTCGGGGGGGAAGAGACCCAGTACTTC. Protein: CSAGGVGGEETQYF.

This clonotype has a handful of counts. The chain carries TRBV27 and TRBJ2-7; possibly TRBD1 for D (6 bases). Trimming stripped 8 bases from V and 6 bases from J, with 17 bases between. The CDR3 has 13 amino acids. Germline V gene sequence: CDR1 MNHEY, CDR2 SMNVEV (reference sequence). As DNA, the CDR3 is TGTGCCAGCCAAATACAGGGAAGGGGCGAGCAGTACTTC. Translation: CASQIQGRGEQYF.

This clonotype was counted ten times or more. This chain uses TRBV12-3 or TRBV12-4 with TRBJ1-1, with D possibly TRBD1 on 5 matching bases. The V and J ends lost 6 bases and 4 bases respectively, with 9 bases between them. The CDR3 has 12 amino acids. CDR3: CASSSQVTEAFF. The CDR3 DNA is TGTGCCAGCAGCTCACAGGTCACTGAAGCTTTCTTT.

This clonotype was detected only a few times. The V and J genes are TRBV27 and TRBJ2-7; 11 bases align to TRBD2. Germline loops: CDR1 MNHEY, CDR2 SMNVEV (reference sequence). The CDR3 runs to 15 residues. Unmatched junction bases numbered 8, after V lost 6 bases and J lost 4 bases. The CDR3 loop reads CASRVLAGGSYEQYF. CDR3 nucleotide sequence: TGTGCCAGCAGGGTCCTAGCGGGAGGTTCTTACGAGCAGTACTTC.